This T cell receptor (beta chain) was retrieved from a study of shared clonotypes between healthy human individuals. Data came from immunoSEQ multiplex PCR; TCRdb stores just in-frame clones and leaves some out. The sample has some 2,500,000 clones; around 92% are singletons. With respect to this clone: This same CDR3 is encoded by further DNA sequences in the sample.

With 0 bases removed from V and 1 base from J, the gap between germline ends came to 10 bases. The CDR3 has 15 amino acids. Germline lookup yields CDR1 SGHRS and CDR2 YFSETQ. V and J are TRBV5-1 and TRBJ1-1; no clear D gene. The source of this sequence is a man between 18 and 35 years old in good health. Some clones in this sample may be carry-over from other donors' samples. The source material was naive CD4+ T cells from PBMCs. Subset indicated: CD45RA+ positively selected. In DNA form, the CDR3 reads TGCGCCAGCAGCTTGGCAGGCAGGACGAACACTGAAGCTTTCTTT. Its translation is CASSLAGRTNTEAFF. Using reference TRBV5-1 and TRBJ1-1 for the parts outside the CDR3, the full variable domain is KAGVTQTPRYLIKTRGQQVTLSCSPISGHRSVSWYQQTPGQGLQFLFEYFSETQRNKGNFPGRFSGRQFSNSRSEMNVSTLELGDSALYLCASSLAGRTNTEAFFGQGTRLTVV.